This TCR beta chain comes out of a study of T cell repertoires in cytomegalovirus infection. TCRdb independently ran MiXCR on the reads; one entry per CDR3 protein. The table records around 530,000 distinct CDR3 sequences, 16% of them present only once. The TCR originated in a human donor in good health (CMV status not recorded). Some clones in this sample may be carry-over from other donors' samples. The sequenced material came from CD8+ T cells from PBMCs.

CDR3 loop: CASSRRQVVRSEAFF. The DNA for the CDR3 is TGTGCCAGCAGTCGCCGACAGGTGGTTAGATCTGAAGCTTTCTTT. V is TRBV27 and J is TRBJ1-1; a weak D match, TRBD1 (6 bases). Trimming took 5 bases from V and 6 from J, leaving 19 bases between them. This CDR3 has 15 amino acids. Per the germline V gene, CDR1 is MNHEY and CDR2 is SMNVEV (reference sequence).